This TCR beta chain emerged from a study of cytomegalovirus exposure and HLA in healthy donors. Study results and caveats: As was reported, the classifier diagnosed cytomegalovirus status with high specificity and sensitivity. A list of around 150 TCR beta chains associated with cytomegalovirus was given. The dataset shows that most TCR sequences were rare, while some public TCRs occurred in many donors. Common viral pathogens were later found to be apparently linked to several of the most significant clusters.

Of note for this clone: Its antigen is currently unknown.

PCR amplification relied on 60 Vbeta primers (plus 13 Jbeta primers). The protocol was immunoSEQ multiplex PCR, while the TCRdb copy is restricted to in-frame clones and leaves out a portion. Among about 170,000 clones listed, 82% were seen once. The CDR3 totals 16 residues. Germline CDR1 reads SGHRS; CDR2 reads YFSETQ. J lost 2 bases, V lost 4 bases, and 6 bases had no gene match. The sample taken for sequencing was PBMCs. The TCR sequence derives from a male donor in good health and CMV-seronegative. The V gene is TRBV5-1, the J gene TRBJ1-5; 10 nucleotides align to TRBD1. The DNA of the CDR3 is TGCGCCAGCAGCCCGGACGGGACAGGGGGCAATCAGCCCCAGCATTTT. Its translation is CASSPDGTGGNQPQHF.